This T cell receptor (beta chain) was profiled in a study of blood T cell repertoires in COVID-19. Study-level background: T cells, B-cell-depleted T cells, or PBMCs supplied cDNA or gDNA.

Measured with immunoSEQ multiplex PCR; TCRdb has only the in-frame clones, and not every one. The data contain about 210,000 clones, almost 85% of them singletons. The CDR3 has 15 residues. V dropped 1 base and J dropped 1 base, with 10 bases sitting between them. Per germline, CDR1 LNHDA and CDR2 SQIVND (reference sequence). Specimen: peripheral blood. The receptor comes from a woman aged 50 to 65 with active or convalescent COVID-19. The chain uses TRBV19 and TRBJ1-2; D remains ambiguous. The CDR3 reads CASSIGMTGNYGYTF. CDR3 nucleotide sequence: TGTGCCAGTAGTATAGGCATGACGGGTAACTATGGCTACACCTTC.